These 26 T cell receptor beta chains were sequenced from one sample in a study of technical replicates of blood from four donors. Profiled with immunoSEQ multiplex PCR; TCRdb holds only in-frame clones, not every one. The sample holds tens of thousands of clones, approximately 97% seen once. The sequenced sample consisted of T cells isolated from PBMCs. The receptor source for this set is a human donor in good health.

The chain has TRBV5-4 and TRBJ2-7; D remains unclear. In germline, CDR1 is SGHNT, CDR2 YYREEE (reference sequence). The CDR3 is 13 amino acids. V dropped 0 bases and J dropped 6 bases, with 10 bases sitting between them. The CDR3 DNA follows: TGTGCCAGCAGCTTGGATGTCATCGGCGAGCAGTACTTC. Protein: CASSLDVIGEQYF.

V is TRBV5-6 and J is TRBJ2-3; a possible D gene is TRBD2 (6 bases). The CDR3 runs to 15 residues. Trimming left V 5 bases short and J 2 bases short, with 15 bases between. Germline CDR1 and CDR2: SGHDT and YYEEEE. CDR3 in amino acids: CASSHRDWYTDTQYF. The DNA for the CDR3 is TGTGCCAGCAGTCACCGGGACTGGTACACAGATACGCAGTATTTT.

This rearrangement joins TRBV25-1 to TRBJ2-7; the match to TRBD1 covers 8 bases. V dropped 4 bases and J dropped 3; count of bases not matched to a gene: 8. The CDR3 is 15 amino acids. Germline CDR1 reads MGHDK; CDR2 reads SYGVNS. Here the CDR3 DNA reads TGTGCCAGCAGTGGAGGACAGGGTCTGGGCTACGAGCAGTACTTC. Its protein is CASSGGQGLGYEQYF.

The V and J genes are TRBV7-2 and TRBJ1-5; D call uncertain. The CDR3 runs 15 residues. CDR1 and CDR2 (germline): SGHTA, FQGNSA. V lost 5 bases, J lost 2 bases, and 13 bases lay in between. The CDR3 is CASSLRGDGNQPQHF. The CDR3 region has the DNA TGTGCCAGCAGCCTTCGAGGAGATGGCAATCAGCCCCAGCATTTT.

Remarks on this clone: Other DNA variants within this sample encode the same CDR3. The rearrangement joins TRBV7-9 to TRBJ1-1; D is unresolved. V was shortened by 3 bases and J by 2 bases, with 4 bases between the two germline ends. CDR3 length equals 12 residues. The germline V gene has CDR1 SEHNR and CDR2 FQNEAQ (reference sequence). The chain's CDR3 is CASSFVNTEAFF. The CDR3 region has the DNA TGTGCCAGCAGCTTTGTAAACACTGAAGCTTTCTTT.

The gene calls are TRBV10-3 and TRBJ1-5; D possibly corresponds to TRBD1 (6 bases). V shed 10 bases and J shed 4 bases, with 17 bases lying between them. Looked up from germline, CDR1 is ENHRY and CDR2 is SYGVKD. The CDR3 length is 14 residues. The CDR3 loop reads CATGGTSQNQPQHF. The CDR3 DNA reads TGTGCCACCGGGGGGACATCACAAAATCAGCCCCAGCATTTT.

The genes are TRBV28 and TRBJ2-1, with D perhaps matching TRBD2 (6 bases). This CDR3 is 16 amino acids long. V shed 3 bases and J shed 5 bases, with 17 bases lying between them. Germline assignment: CDR1 MDHEN and CDR2 SYDVKM. CDR3 region: CASSFPGTPGHNEQFF. For the CDR3, the DNA is TGTGCCAGCAGTTTCCCCGGGACTCCGGGTCACAATGAGCAGTTCTTC.

The genes are TRBV7-9 and TRBJ2-5, with TRBD1 identical over 9 bases. From germline, CDR1 is SEHNR and CDR2 FQNEAQ (reference sequence). V was pared by 8 bases and J by 4 bases, with 8 bases of the junction left unmatched. The CDR3 is made up of 14 amino acids. The CDR3 bases are TGTGCCAGCGGACACAGGGGGCTGGGAGAGACCCAGTACTTC. This encodes CASGHRGLGETQYF.

In this sample, this clone turned up once. This chain links TRBV9 with TRBJ2-7; D ambiguous. The germline V gene has CDR1 SGDLS and CDR2 YYNGEE. The CDR3 runs to 13 residues. V lost 3 bases and J lost 5, with 12 bases in between. This CDR3 is CASSAPRSNEQYF. For the CDR3, the DNA is TGTGCCAGCAGCGCGCCCCGTAGCAACGAGCAGTACTTC.

The genes are TRBV5-6 and TRBJ2-4; the D gene is possibly TRBD2 (6 bases). Deletions cut 3 bases from V and 1 base from J, with 8 bases between. Germline CDR1 reads SGHDT; CDR2 reads YYEEEE. This CDR3 is 14 amino acids long. The CDR3 region has the DNA TGTGCCAGCAGCTGGGCGGGGGCCAAAAACATTCAGTACTTC. Encoded protein: CASSWAGAKNIQYF.

The chain combines TRBV13 with TRBJ2-7; possible D gene TRBD1, 7 bases. The CDR3 extends over 15 amino acids. Germline V gene lookup returns CDR1 PRHDT and CDR2 FYEKMQ (reference sequence). V lost 5 bases to trimming and J lost 2 bases, with 16 bases between them. The chain's CDR3 is CASSPRTGGTYEQYF. The DNA of the CDR3 is TGTGCCAGCAGCCCCCGGACAGGCGGGACCTACGAGCAGTACTTC.

This clone was recorded once. This chain uses TRBV2 with TRBJ1-1; D unclear. The V gene's germline CDR1 is SNHLY and CDR2 FYNNEI. Trimming shortened V by 3 bases and J by 1 base, and 12 bases separated the two germline ends. The length of the CDR3 is 15 residues. The chain's CDR3 is CASSEAVNGNTEAFF. The CDR3 DNA is TGTGCCAGCAGTGAGGCAGTTAATGGGAACACTGAAGCTTTCTTT.

The chain employs TRBV28 and TRBJ1-2; 7 bases map to TRBD1. The ends lost 9 bases at V and 0 bases at J; junction bases unmatched: 10. The CDR3 has 15 amino acids. Germline V gene sequence: CDR1 MDHEN, CDR2 SYDVKM. The CDR3 DNA is TGTGCCAGTTTCAACGCGGGACAGTCTAACTATGGCTACACCTTC. Translated: CASFNAGQSNYGYTF.

The V and J genes are TRBV7-9 and TRBJ2-5, with TRBD2 identical over 14 bases. Unmatched junction bases numbered 7, after V lost 5 bases and J lost 5 bases. The germline CDR1 and CDR2 sequences are SEHNR and FQNEAQ (reference sequence). CDR3 size: 16 residues. The CDR3 protein is CASSPTSGGARETQYF. CDR3 nucleotides: TGTGCCAGCAGCCCGACTAGCGGGGGGGCACGGGAGACCCAGTACTTC.

The CDR3 is CATGGNYEQYF. The CDR3 DNA reads as TGTGCCACCGGGGGAAACTACGAGCAGTACTTC. The chain couples TRBV30 to TRBJ2-7; D is perhaps TRBD2 (6 bases). Trimming removed 8 bases from V and 3 bases from J, with 11 bases in between. The germline V gene has CDR1 GTSNPN and CDR2 SVGIG (reference sequence). This CDR3 is built from 11 residues.

The chain joins TRBV5-4 to TRBJ2-7; the D is unclear. The germline gives CDR1 SGHNT, CDR2 YYREEE (reference sequence). CDR3 length: 11 amino acids. Trimming stripped 3 bases from V and 5 bases from J, with 6 bases between. The CDR3 bases are TGTGCCAGCAGCTCCCATGACGAGCAGTACTTC. Its protein is CASSSHDEQYF. Supplemented by reference TRBV5-4 and TRBJ2-7, the full variable domain reads ETGVTQSPTHLIKTRGQQVTLRCSSQSGHNTVSWYQQALGQGPQFIFQYYREEENGRGNFPPRFSGLQFPNYSSELNVNALELDDSALYLCASSSHDEQYFGPGTRLTVT.

This clone came up once. The rearrangement joins TRBV5-1 to TRBJ2-3, with D maybe TRBD1 (5 bases). CDR1 is SGHRS and CDR2 is YFSETQ in the germline V gene. Trimming removed 4 bases from V and 0 bases from J, with 12 bases in between. This CDR3 spans 15 amino acids. The CDR3 is CASSLDSPSTDTQYF. The CDR3 nucleotides are TGCGCCAGCAGCCTCGACAGCCCTAGCACAGATACGCAGTATTTT.

The rearrangement uses TRBV6-1 and TRBJ2-1, with 8 bases matching TRBD2. Germline V gives CDR1 MNHNS, CDR2 SASEGT. V lost 5 bases and J lost 7; bases outside the gene matches: 4. The CDR3 is 13 amino acids. The CDR3 reads CASSRLARNEQFF. The CDR3, as DNA: TGTGCCAGCAGTCGACTAGCGCGGAATGAGCAGTTCTTC.

The J gene is TRBJ2-1, the V gene TRBV2; D gene unclear. Trimming pared 0 bases from V and 9 bases from J, leaving 6 bases between. CDR3 size: 12 residues. CDR1 and CDR2 (germline): SNHLY, FYNNEI. For the CDR3, the DNA is TGTGCCAGCAGTGAAGCGCTAGGTGAGCAGTTCTTC. Residues: CASSEALGEQFF.

The chain uses TRBV2 and TRBJ2-1, with a possible D match to TRBD1 (5 bases). This CDR3 spans 14 amino acids. The germline V gene has CDR1 SNHLY and CDR2 FYNNEI. V dropped 1 base and J dropped 8 bases, with 12 bases sitting between them. The chain's CDR3 is CASSEGQGRDEQFF. The CDR3 coding sequence is TGTGCCAGCAGTGAAGGTCAGGGTCGCGATGAGCAGTTCTTC.

Remarks on this clone: The identical CDR3 is also encoded by other nucleotide sequences in the sample. V usage is TRBV9 and J usage is TRBJ2-1, with 7 bases matching TRBD2. Germline assignment: CDR1 SGDLS and CDR2 YYNGEE. The CDR3 has 15 residues. The trim removed 2 bases at V and 1 base at J, leaving 3 bases unmatched. CDR3 in DNA: TGTGCCAGCAGCGTTGGCGGGGGTTCCTACAATGAGCAGTTCTTC. This encodes CASSVGGGSYNEQFF.

This chain links TRBV10-3 with TRBJ1-5, with 11 positions matching TRBD1. CDR1 and CDR2 (germline): ENHRY, SYGVKD. J was trimmed by 7 bases and V by 3 bases; bases with no gene match: 8. CDR3 size: 16 residues. CDR3 sequence: CAISDRGTGGGQPQHF. The CDR3 nucleotides read TGTGCCATCAGTGATCGGGGGACAGGGGGAGGGCAGCCCCAGCATTTT.

The rearrangement links TRBV11-2 to TRBJ1-3, with a tentative D call TRBD1 (6 bases). V lost 1 base and J 4 bases, leaving 11 bases between the germline ends. Germline-derived CDR1 and CDR2 are SGHAT and FQNNGV. The CDR3 spans 15 residues. Here the CDR3 reads CASSLVQGKGNTIYF. The CDR3 DNA follows: TGTGCCAGCAGCTTAGTACAGGGCAAGGGAAACACCATATATTTT.

The V and J genes are TRBV28 and TRBJ2-5, with D perhaps TRBD1 (7 bases). The CDR3 contains 14 residues. Trimming left V 3 bases short and J 3 bases short, with 11 bases between. From germline, CDR1 is MDHEN and CDR2 SYDVKM. CDR3 sequence reads: CASSFGGGKETQYF. The CDR3 coding sequence is TGTGCCAGCAGTTTTGGAGGGGGCAAAGAGACCCAGTACTTC.

This clone was counted a single time. The chain carries TRBV5-1 and TRBJ1-1; TRBD1 aligns across 9 bases. Germline values: CDR1 SGHRS, CDR2 YFSETQ. The V segment lost 4 bases and the J segment 2 bases; nucleotides outside the gene matches: 9. The CDR3 is made up of 16 amino acids. CDR3 bases: TGCGCCAGCAGCGTCTTTGGACAGGGGACAAACACTGAAGCTTTCTTT. Amino acid sequence: CASSVFGQGTNTEAFF. Complete variable domain (other parts from reference TRBV5-1 and TRBJ1-1): KAGVTQTPRYLIKTRGQQVTLSCSPISGHRSVSWYQQTPGQGLQFLFEYFSETQRNKGNFPGRFSGRQFSNSRSEMNVSTLELGDSALYLCASSVFGQGTNTEAFFGQGTRLTVV.

This sequence joins TRBV30 and TRBJ1-4, with a possible D match to TRBD1 (5 bases). The CDR3 loop spans 16 amino acids. Germline loops: CDR1 GTSNPN, CDR2 SVGIG (reference sequence). The V end lost 1 base, the J end lost 0 bases, and 12 bases lay between the germline ends. The CDR3 sequence is CAWSGSGTATNEKLFF. The DNA of the CDR3 is TGTGCCTGGAGTGGGTCGGGGACTGCAACTAATGAAAAACTGTTTTTT.